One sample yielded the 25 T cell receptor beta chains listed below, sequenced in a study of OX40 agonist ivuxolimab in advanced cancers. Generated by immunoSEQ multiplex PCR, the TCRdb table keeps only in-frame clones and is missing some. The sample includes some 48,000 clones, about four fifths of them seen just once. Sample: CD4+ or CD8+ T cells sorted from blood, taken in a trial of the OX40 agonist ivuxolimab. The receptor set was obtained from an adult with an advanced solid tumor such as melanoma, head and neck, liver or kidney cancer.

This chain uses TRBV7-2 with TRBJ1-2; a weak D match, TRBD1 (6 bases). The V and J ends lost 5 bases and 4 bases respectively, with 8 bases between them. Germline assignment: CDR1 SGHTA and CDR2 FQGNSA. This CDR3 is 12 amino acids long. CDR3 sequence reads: CASSLRGYGYTF. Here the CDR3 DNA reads TGTGCCAGCAGCCTCAGGGGCTATGGCTACACCTTC.

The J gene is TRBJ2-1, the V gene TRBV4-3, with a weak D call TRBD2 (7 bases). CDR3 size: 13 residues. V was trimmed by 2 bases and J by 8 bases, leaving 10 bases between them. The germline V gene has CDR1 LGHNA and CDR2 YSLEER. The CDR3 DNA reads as TGCGCCAGCAGCCAAAGGGGGGGTCATGAGCAGTTCTTC. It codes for CASSQRGGHEQFF.

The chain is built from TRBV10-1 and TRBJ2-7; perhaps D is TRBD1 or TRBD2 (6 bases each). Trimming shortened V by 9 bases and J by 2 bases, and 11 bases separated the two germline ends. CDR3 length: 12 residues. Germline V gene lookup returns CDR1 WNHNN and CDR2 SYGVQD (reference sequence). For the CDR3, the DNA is TGCGCCAGTTCTGGGGGGCCCTACGAGCAGTACTTC. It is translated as CASSGGPYEQYF.

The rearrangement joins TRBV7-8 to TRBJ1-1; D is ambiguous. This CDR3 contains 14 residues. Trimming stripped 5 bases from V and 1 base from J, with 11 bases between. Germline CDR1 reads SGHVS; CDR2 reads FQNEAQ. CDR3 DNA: TGTGCCAGCAGCCCTCGATCGGGGAACACTGAAGCTTTCTTT. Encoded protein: CASSPRSGNTEAFF. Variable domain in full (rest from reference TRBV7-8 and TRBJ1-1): GAGVSQSPRYKVAKRGQDVALRCDPISGHVSLFWYQQALGQGPEFLTYFQNEAQLDKSGLPSDRFFAERPEGSVSTLKIQRTQQEDSAVYLCASSPRSGNTEAFFGQGTRLTVV.

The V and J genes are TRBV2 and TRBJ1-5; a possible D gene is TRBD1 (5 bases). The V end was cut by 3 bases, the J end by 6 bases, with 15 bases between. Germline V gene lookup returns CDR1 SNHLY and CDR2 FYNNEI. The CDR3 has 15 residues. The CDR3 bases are TGTGCCAGCAGTGACCATCAGGGATCAGGTCAGCCCCAGCATTTT. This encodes CASSDHQGSGQPQHF.

The CDR3 loop reads CASSVGTGTGWIQPQHF. CDR3 coding DNA: TGTGCCAGTAGCGTAGGGACCGGGACAGGGTGGATTCAGCCCCAGCATTTT. V gene TRBV19 combines with J gene TRBJ1-5; TRBD1 agrees at 9 bases. J lost 6 bases, V lost 6 bases, and 15 bases had no gene match. The germline V gene has CDR1 LNHDA and CDR2 SQIVND (reference sequence). The CDR3 has 17 residues. The full variable domain, rest sourced from reference TRBV19 and TRBJ1-5, is DGGITQSPKYLFRKEGQNVTLSCEQNLNHDAMYWYRQDPGQGLRLIYYSQIVNDFQKGDIAEGYSVSREKKESFPLTVTSAQKNPTAFYLCASSVGTGTGWIQPQHFGDGTRLSIL.

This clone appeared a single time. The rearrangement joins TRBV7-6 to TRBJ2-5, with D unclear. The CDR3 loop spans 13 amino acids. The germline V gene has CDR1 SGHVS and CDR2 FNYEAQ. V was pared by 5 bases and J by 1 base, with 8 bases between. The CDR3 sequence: CASSQAVQETQYF. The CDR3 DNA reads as TGTGCCAGCAGCCAGGCCGTCCAAGAGACCCAGTACTTC. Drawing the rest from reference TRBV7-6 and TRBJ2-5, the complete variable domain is GAGVSQSPRYKVTKRGQDVALRCDPISGHVSLYWYRQALGQGPEFLTYFNYEAQQDKSGLPNDRFSAERPEGSISTLTIQRTEQRDSAMYRCASSQAVQETQYFGPGTRLLVL.

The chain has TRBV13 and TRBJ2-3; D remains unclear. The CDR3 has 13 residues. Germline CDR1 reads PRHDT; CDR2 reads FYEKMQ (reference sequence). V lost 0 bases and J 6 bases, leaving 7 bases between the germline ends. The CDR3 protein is CASSLGPRDTQYF. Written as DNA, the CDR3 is TGTGCCAGCAGCTTAGGCCCTCGGGATACGCAGTATTTT.

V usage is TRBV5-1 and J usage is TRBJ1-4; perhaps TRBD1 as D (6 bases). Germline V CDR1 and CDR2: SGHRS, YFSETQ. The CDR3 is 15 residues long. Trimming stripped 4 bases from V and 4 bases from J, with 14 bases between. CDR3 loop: CASSLRTALNEKLFF. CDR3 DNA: TGCGCCAGCAGCCTTCGGACAGCCCTTAATGAAAAACTGTTTTTT.

The CDR3 sequence: CASKLAVSTDTQYF. CDR3 in DNA: TGTGCCAGTAAACTAGCTGTAAGCACAGATACGCAGTATTTT. J is TRBJ2-3 and V is TRBV19; a possible D gene is TRBD2 (6 bases). V lost 7 bases, J lost 0 bases, and 11 bases lay in between. Germline V CDR1 and CDR2: LNHDA, SQIVND (reference sequence). The CDR3 is 14 amino acids.

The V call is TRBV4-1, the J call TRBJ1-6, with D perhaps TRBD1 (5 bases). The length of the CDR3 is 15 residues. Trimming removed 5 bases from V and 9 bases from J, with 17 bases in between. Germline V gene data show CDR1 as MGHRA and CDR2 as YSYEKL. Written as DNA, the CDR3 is TGCGCCAGCAGCACCGGGGGAATAATCATTTCACCCCTCCACTTT. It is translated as CASSTGGIIISPLHF.

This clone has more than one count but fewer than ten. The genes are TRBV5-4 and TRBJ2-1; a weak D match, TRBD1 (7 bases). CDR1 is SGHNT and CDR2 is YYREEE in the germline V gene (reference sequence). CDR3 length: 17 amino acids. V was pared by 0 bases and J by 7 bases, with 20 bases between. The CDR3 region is CASSLDMGSGGRNEQFF. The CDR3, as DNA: TGTGCCAGCAGCTTGGATATGGGGTCAGGGGGGCGGAATGAGCAGTTCTTC.

The CDR3 coding sequence is TGTGCCAGCAGTGTGAACAGGGGGTACGAGCAGTACTTC. Translated: CASSVNRGYEQYF. The chain carries TRBV2 and TRBJ2-7; the match to TRBD1 covers 8 bases. Germline values: CDR1 SNHLY, CDR2 FYNNEI. The CDR3 is 13 residues long. Trimming removed 4 bases from V and 4 bases from J; junction bases left unmatched: 3. The variable domain in full, completed from reference TRBV2 and TRBJ2-7, reads EPEVTQTPSHQVTQMGQEVILRCVPISNHLYFYWYRQILGQKVEFLVSFYNNEISEKSEIFDDQFSVERPDGSNFTLKIRSTKLEDSAMYFCASSVNRGYEQYFGPGTRLTVT.

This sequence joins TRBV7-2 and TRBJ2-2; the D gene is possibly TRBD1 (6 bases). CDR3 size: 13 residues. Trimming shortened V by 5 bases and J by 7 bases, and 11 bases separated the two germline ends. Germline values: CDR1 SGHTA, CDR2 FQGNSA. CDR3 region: CASSQDSFGELFF. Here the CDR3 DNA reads TGTGCCAGCAGCCAGGACAGTTTCGGGGAGCTGTTTTTT.

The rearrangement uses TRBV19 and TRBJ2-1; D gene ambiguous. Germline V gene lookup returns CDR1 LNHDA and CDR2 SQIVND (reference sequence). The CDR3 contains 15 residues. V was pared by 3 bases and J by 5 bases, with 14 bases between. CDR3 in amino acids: CASSMVSPSHNEQFF. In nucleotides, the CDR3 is TGTGCCAGTAGTATGGTGTCCCCCTCGCACAATGAGCAGTTCTTC.

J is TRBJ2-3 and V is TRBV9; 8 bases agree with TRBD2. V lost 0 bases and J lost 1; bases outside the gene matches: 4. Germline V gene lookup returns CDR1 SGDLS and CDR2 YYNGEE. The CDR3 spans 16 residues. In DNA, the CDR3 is TGTGCCAGCAGCGTAGTGAGCGGGAGAGGCACAGATACGCAGTATTTT. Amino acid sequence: CASSVVSGRGTDTQYF.

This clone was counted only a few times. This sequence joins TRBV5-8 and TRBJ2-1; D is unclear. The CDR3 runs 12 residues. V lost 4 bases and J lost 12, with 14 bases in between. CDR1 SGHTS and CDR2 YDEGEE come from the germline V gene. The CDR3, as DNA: TGTGCCAGCAGCGTCCGAGGAGCTGGGCAGTTCTTC. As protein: CASSVRGAGQFF. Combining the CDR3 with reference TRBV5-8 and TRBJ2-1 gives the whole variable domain EAGVTQSPTHLIKTRGQQATLRCSPISGHTSVYWYQQALGLGLQFLLWYDEGEERNRGNFPPRFSGRQFPNYSSELNVNALELEDSALYLCASSVRGAGQFFGPGTRLTVL.

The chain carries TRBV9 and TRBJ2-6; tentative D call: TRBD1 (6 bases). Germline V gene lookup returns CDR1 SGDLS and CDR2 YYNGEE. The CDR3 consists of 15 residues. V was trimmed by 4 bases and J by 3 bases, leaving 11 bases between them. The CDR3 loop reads CASSLEGDGANVLTF. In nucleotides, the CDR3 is TGTGCCAGCAGCCTTGAGGGGGATGGGGCCAACGTCCTGACTTTC.

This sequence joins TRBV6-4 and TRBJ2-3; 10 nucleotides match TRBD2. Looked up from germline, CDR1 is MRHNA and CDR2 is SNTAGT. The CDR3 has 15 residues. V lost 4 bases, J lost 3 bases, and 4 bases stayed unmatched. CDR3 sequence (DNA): TGTGCCAGCAGTGTCGGGACTAGCGAGACAGATACGCAGTATTTT. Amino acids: CASSVGTSETDTQYF.

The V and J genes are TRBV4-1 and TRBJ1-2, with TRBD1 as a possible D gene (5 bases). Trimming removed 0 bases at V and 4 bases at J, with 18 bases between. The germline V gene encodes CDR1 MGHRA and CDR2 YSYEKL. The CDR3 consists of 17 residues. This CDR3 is CASSQDWRGITIYGYTF. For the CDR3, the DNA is TGCGCCAGCAGCCAAGATTGGAGGGGAATTACGATCTATGGCTACACCTTC.

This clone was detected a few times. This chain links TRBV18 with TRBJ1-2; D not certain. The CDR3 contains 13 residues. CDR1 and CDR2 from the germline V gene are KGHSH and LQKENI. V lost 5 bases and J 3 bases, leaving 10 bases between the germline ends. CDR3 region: CASSYTADYGYTF. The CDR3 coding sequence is TGTGCCAGCTCATACACAGCGGACTATGGCTACACCTTC.

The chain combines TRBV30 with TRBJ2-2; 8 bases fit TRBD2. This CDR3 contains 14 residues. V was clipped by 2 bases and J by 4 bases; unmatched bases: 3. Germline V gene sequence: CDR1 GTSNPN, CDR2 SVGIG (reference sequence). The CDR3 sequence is CAWSSGSRTGELFF. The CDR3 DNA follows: TGTGCCTGGAGTAGCGGGAGTCGCACCGGGGAGCTGTTTTTT.

The CDR3 DNA sequence: TGTGCCTCAGGGGAGGGCACCGGGGAGCTGTTTTTT. This translates into CASGEGTGELFF. The V and J genes are TRBV10-3 and TRBJ2-2, with D perhaps matching TRBD2 (7 bases). Trimming stripped 11 bases from V and 4 bases from J, with 11 bases between. CDR1 ENHRY and CDR2 SYGVKD come from the germline V gene. CDR3 size: 12 residues.

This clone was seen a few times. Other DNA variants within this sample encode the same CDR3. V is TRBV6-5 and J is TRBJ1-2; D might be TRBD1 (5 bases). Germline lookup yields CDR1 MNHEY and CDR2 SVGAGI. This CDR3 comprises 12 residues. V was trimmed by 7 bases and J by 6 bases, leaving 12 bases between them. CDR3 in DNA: TGTGCCAGCACTGAAGCGGGGGATGGCTACACCTTC. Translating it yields CASTEAGDGYTF.

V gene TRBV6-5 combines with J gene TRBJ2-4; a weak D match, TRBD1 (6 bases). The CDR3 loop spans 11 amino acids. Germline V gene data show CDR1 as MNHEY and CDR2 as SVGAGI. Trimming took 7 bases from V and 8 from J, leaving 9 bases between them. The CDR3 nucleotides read TGTGCCAGCACAGGGGTAGACATTCAGTACTTC. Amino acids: CASTGVDIQYF.